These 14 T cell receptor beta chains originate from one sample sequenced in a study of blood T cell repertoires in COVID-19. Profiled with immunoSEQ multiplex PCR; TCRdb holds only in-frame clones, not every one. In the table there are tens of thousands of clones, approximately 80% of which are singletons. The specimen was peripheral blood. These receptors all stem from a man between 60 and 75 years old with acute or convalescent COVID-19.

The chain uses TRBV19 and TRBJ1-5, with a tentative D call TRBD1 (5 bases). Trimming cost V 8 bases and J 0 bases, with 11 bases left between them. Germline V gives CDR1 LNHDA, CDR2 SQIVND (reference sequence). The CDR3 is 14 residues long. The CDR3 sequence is CASCDSYSNQPQHF. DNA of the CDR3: TGTGCCAGTTGTGACAGCTATAGCAATCAGCCCCAGCATTTT.

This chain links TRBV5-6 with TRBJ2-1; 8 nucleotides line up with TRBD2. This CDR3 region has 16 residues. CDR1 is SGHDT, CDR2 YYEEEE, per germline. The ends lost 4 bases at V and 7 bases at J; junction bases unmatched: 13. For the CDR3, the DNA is TGTGCCAGCAGCGGAAAGTGGGGACTAGTATCGAATGAGCAGTTCTTC. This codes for CASSGKWGLVSNEQFF.

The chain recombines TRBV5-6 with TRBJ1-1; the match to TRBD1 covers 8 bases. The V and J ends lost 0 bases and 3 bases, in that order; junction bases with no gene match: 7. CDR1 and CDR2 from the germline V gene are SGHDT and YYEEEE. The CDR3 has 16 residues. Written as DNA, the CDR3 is TGTGCCAGCAGCTTGGGACCAGGGGGCGAGGACACTGAAGCTTTCTTT. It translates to CASSLGPGGEDTEAFF.

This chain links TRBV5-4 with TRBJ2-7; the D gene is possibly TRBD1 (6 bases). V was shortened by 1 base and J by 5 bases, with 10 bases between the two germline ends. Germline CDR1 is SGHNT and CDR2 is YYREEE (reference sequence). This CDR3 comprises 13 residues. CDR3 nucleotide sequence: TGTGCCAGCAGCTTGAGACAGGCCGACGAGCAGTACTTC. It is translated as CASSLRQADEQYF. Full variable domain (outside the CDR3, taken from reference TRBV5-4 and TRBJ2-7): ETGVTQSPTHLIKTRGQQVTLRCSSQSGHNTVSWYQQALGQGPQFIFQYYREEENGRGNFPPRFSGLQFPNYSSELNVNALELDDSALYLCASSLRQADEQYFGPGTRLTVT.

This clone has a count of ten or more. CDR3 in amino acids: CATSPRAGKNQPQHF. In nucleotides, the CDR3 is TGTGCCACCAGCCCCCGGGCGGGAAAAAATCAGCCCCAGCATTTT. This chain links TRBV24-1 with TRBJ1-5, with unresolved D. The CDR3 sequence is 15 residues long. The germline CDR1 and CDR2 sequences are KGHDR and SFDVKD. Trimming took off 7 bases at V and 4 bases at J, with 16 bases between the two ends.

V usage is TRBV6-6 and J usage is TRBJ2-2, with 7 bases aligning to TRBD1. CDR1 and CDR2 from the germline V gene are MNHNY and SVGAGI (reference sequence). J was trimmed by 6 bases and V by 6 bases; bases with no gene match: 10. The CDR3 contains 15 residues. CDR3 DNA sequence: TGTGCCAGCAGGCGGACAGGAGAAAGTCCCGGGGAGCTGTTTTTT. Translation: CASRRTGESPGELFF.

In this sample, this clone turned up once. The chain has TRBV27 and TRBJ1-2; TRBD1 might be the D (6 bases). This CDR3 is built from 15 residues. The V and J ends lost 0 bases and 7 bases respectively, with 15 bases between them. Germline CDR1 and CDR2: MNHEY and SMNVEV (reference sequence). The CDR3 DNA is TGTGCCAGCAGTTTATCAGCCGGGGGCGGGGGTGGCTACACCTTC. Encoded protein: CASSLSAGGGGGYTF.

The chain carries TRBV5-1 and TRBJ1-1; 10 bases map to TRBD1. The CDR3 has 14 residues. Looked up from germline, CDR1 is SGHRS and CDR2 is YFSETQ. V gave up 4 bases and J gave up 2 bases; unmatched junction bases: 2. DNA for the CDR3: TGCGCCAGCAGCGGGGACAGGGGCAACACTGAAGCTTTCTTT. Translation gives CASSGDRGNTEAFF. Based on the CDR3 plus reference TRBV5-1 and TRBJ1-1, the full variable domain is KAGVTQTPRYLIKTRGQQVTLSCSPISGHRSVSWYQQTPGQGLQFLFEYFSETQRNKGNFPGRFSGRQFSNSRSEMNVSTLELGDSALYLCASSGDRGNTEAFFGQGTRLTVV.

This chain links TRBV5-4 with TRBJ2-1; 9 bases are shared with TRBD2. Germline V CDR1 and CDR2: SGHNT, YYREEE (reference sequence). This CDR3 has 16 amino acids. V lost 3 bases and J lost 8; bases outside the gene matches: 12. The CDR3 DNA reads TGTGCCAGCAGCTCTACCAAGACTAGCGGCAGGGATGAGCAGTTCTTC. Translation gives CASSSTKTSGRDEQFF.

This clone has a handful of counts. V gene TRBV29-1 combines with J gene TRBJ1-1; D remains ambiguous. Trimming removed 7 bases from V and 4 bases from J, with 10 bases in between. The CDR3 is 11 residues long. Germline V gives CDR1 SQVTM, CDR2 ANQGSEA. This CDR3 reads CSDGSRTEAFF. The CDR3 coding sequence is TGCAGCGACGGTAGTCGCACTGAAGCTTTCTTT.

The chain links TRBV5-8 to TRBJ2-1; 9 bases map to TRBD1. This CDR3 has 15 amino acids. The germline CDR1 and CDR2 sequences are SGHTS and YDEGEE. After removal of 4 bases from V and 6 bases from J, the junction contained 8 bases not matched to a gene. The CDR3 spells CASSLTGGWGNEQFF. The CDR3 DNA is TGTGCCAGCAGCCTAACAGGGGGCTGGGGCAATGAGCAGTTCTTC.

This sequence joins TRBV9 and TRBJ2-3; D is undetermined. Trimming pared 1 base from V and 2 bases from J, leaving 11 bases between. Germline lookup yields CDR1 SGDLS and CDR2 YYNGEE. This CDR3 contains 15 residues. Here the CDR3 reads CASSVQEIVTDTQYF. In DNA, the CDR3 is TGTGCCAGCAGCGTACAAGAGATAGTCACAGATACGCAGTATTTT.

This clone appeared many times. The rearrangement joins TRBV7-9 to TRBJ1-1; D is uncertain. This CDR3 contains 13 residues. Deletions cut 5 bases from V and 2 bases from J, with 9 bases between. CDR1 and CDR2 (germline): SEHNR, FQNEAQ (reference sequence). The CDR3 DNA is TGTGCCAGCAGCCCTACAGCTAACACTGAAGCTTTCTTT. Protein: CASSPTANTEAFF.

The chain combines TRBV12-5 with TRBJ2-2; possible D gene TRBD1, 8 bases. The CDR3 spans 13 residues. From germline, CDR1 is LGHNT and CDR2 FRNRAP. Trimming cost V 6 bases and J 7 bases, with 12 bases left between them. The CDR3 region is CASGTGEGGELFF. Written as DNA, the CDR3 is TGTGCTAGTGGGACAGGGGAGGGCGGGGAGCTGTTTTTT. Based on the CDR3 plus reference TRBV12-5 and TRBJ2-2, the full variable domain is DARVTQTPRHKVTEMGQEVTMRCQPILGHNTVFWYRQTMMQGLELLAYFRNRAPLDDSGMPKDRFSAEMPDATLATLKIQPSEPRDSAVYFCASGTGEGGELFFGEGSRLTVL.